The 29 T cell receptor beta chains below were found in one sample sequenced in a study of blood T cell repertoires in COVID-19. Libraries were prepared by immunoSEQ multiplex PCR; TCRdb keeps only in-frame clonotypes and omits some of them. This table has approximately 50,000 clones, roughly nine tenths appearing once. Input material: peripheral blood. These receptors originate from a man aged 35 to 55 with acute or convalescent COVID-19.

The chain carries TRBV6-2 or TRBV6-3 and TRBJ1-2; 11 positions agree with TRBD1. J was trimmed by 3 bases and V by 5 bases; bases with no gene match: 11. The CDR3 has 17 residues. Germline V CDR1 and CDR2: MNHEY, SVGEGT. The chain's CDR3 is CASSTPGQGEADYGYTF. CDR3 DNA: TGTGCCAGCAGTACCCCGGGACAGGGGGAAGCGGACTATGGCTACACCTTC.

This sequence joins TRBV7-3 and TRBJ2-1; 10 bases map to TRBD2. The CDR3 is 14 residues long. J lost 9 bases, V lost 4 bases, and 6 bases had no gene match. Germline CDR1 and CDR2: SGHTA and FQGTGA. The CDR3 here is CASSSSGREGEQFF. In DNA, the CDR3 is TGTGCCAGCAGCTCTAGCGGGAGAGAAGGTGAGCAGTTCTTC.

This clone has a single count. V and J are TRBV4-3 and TRBJ2-2; 7 nucleotides align to TRBD2. CDR1 and CDR2 (germline): LGHNA, YSLEER. There are 15 residues in the CDR3. J lost 3 bases, V lost 4 bases, and 5 bases had no gene match. The DNA for the CDR3 is TGCGCCAGCAGCCCTCGGGAGGTTTACACCGGGGAGCTGTTTTTT. Its protein is CASSPREVYTGELFF.

The chain couples TRBV6-5 to TRBJ2-3, with 12 bases fitting TRBD1. With V trimmed by 4 bases and J by 8 bases, 7 bases remained unmatched. The CDR3 contains 15 residues. Looked up from germline, CDR1 is MNHEY and CDR2 is SVGAGI. The CDR3, as DNA: TGTGCCAGCAGTTCCCCGGGACAGGGGGCGCGTACGCAGTATTTT. As protein: CASSSPGQGARTQYF.

CDR3 residues: CAWRSVSGITYEQYF. CDR3 DNA: TGTGCCTGGAGATCGGTTAGCGGGATAACCTACGAGCAGTACTTC. This chain uses TRBV30 with TRBJ2-7; 8 bases are shared with TRBD2. The germline V gene encodes CDR1 GTSNPN and CDR2 SVGIG (reference sequence). The trim removed 3 bases at V and 2 bases at J, leaving 9 bases unmatched. The CDR3 runs to 15 residues. Using reference TRBV30 and TRBJ2-7 for the parts outside the CDR3, the full variable domain is SQTIHQWPATLVQPVGSPLSLECTVEGTSNPNLYWYRQAAGRGLQLLFYSVGIGQISSEVPQNLSASRPQDRQFILSSKKLLLSDSGFYLCAWRSVSGITYEQYFGPGTRLTVT.

The CDR3, as DNA: TGTGCCAGCAGCCAGTCCACAGGGGCGAACACTGAAGCTTTCTTT. It yields the protein CASSQSTGANTEAFF. J is TRBJ1-1 and V is TRBV3-1 (or the pseudogene TRBV3-2), with TRBD1 matching over 7 bases. After removal of 3 bases from V and 1 base from J, the junction contained 5 bases not matched to a gene. The CDR3 has 15 residues. Germline V gene data show CDR1 as LGHDT and CDR2 as YNNKEL (reference sequence).

The chain carries TRBV5-1 and TRBJ1-1, with D possibly TRBD1 on 5 matching bases. The CDR3 totals 14 residues. The V gene's germline CDR1 is SGHRS and CDR2 YFSETQ. V was trimmed by 5 bases and J by 6 bases, leaving 17 bases between them. The CDR3 protein is CASRNGQRDAEAFF. The CDR3 coding sequence is TGCGCCAGCAGAAATGGACAAAGGGATGCTGAAGCTTTCTTT.

V gene TRBV15 combines with J gene TRBJ1-4, with D unresolved. CDR1 and CDR2 from the germline V gene are LNHNV and YYDKDF (reference sequence). CDR3 size: 12 residues. Trimming removed 8 bases from V and 11 bases from J, with 15 bases in between. CDR3 in amino acids: CATRDFSFKLFF. As DNA, the CDR3 is TGTGCCACCCGAGACTTCTCCTTCAAACTGTTTTTT.

The chain uses TRBV7-9 and TRBJ2-7, with 8 bases aligning to TRBD1. Trimming at V came to 5 bases and at J to 1 base, leaving 7 bases not matched to a gene. There are 15 residues in the CDR3. The germline V gene has CDR1 SEHNR and CDR2 FQNEAQ (reference sequence). DNA for the CDR3: TGTGCCAGCAGCGCGGACAGGGACTTTTCCTACGAGCAGTACTTC. Translating it yields CASSADRDFSYEQYF.

This chain connects TRBV2 to TRBJ2-1; possibly TRBD2 for D (6 bases). CDR3 size: 17 residues. The ends were cut back, 5 bases at V and 6 bases at J, with 23 bases in the middle. The germline V gene encodes CDR1 SNHLY and CDR2 FYNNEI. CDR3 in amino acids: CASSPRGRTTTPNEQFF. The CDR3 coding sequence is TGTGCCAGCAGTCCCAGAGGACGGACTACAACCCCCAATGAGCAGTTCTTC.

The chain employs TRBV4-2 and TRBJ1-3, with D possibly TRBD1 on 5 matching bases. The V and J ends lost 0 bases and 2 bases respectively, with 11 bases between them. Germline CDR1 is LGHNA and CDR2 is YNFKEQ. The CDR3 sequence is 16 residues long. The CDR3 DNA reads as TGTGCCAGCAGCCAAGATCAGGGAGGGACTGGAAACACCATATATTTT. Translation gives CASSQDQGGTGNTIYF.

V and J are TRBV20-1 and TRBJ2-7; 12 bases agree with TRBD2. Trimming removed 3 bases from V and 6 bases from J; junction bases left unmatched: 3. Per the germline V gene, CDR1 is DFQATT and CDR2 is SNEGSKA (reference sequence). This CDR3 spans 13 amino acids. CDR3 coding DNA: TGCAGTGCTAGTTGGACTAGCGGGACCGAGCAGTACTTC. Its translation is CSASWTSGTEQYF.

The genes are TRBV29-1 and TRBJ2-4; 8 nucleotides match TRBD2. Trimming at V came to 7 bases and at J to 0 bases, leaving 11 bases not matched to a gene. The germline CDR1 and CDR2 sequences are SQVTM and ANQGSEA. The CDR3 has 16 amino acids. The CDR3 sequence is CSAVAGSGLAKNIQYF. CDR3 bases: TGCAGCGCCGTAGCGGGGTCGGGCTTAGCCAAAAACATTCAGTACTTC.

This chain connects TRBV6-4 to TRBJ1-2, with D tentatively TRBD1 (5 bases). The CDR3 extends over 14 amino acids. Germline V CDR1 and CDR2: MRHNA, SNTAGT. The V end was cut by 0 bases, the J end by 7 bases, with 12 bases between. The CDR3 DNA sequence: TGTGCCAGCAGTGACTCGGGGCGCCCGTTTGGCTACACCTTC. Its protein product is CASSDSGRPFGYTF.

This rearrangement joins TRBV19 to TRBJ1-5; TRBD1 is a possible D gene (5 bases). The germline V gene has CDR1 LNHDA and CDR2 SQIVND (reference sequence). The CDR3 length is 15 residues. The V end was cut by 5 bases, the J end by 5 bases, with 16 bases between. CDR3 loop: CASSVFRGLDQPQHF. The CDR3 DNA follows: TGTGCCAGTAGTGTCTTTCGGGGGTTGGATCAGCCCCAGCATTTT.

V and J are TRBV19 and TRBJ2-1; D not resolved. The CDR3 is 15 amino acids. Germline CDR1 LNHDA, CDR2 SQIVND (reference sequence). V was trimmed by 3 bases and J by 0 bases, leaving 9 bases between them. The DNA of the CDR3 is TGTGCCAGTAGTATTGGTAGGAGCTCCTACAATGAGCAGTTCTTC. Protein sequence: CASSIGRSSYNEQFF.

The chain couples TRBV12-5 to TRBJ2-7, with 9 bases fitting TRBD2. Per germline, CDR1 LGHNT and CDR2 FRNRAP. This CDR3 spans 20 amino acids. Trimming took 0 bases from V and 3 from J; bases not matched to a gene: 18. The DNA for the CDR3 is TGTGCTAGTGGTTTGGTACTTCGATGGGATACTAGCGGGCCCTACTACGAGCAGTACTTC. This translates into CASGLVLRWDTSGPYYEQYF.

The V and J genes are TRBV30 and TRBJ1-2; the D is unclear. The CDR3 is 12 residues long. V lost 0 bases and J lost 2, with 4 bases in between. Germline V gene data show CDR1 as GTSNPN and CDR2 as SVGIG (reference sequence). The CDR3 DNA sequence: TGTGCCTGGAGTGTCCTAAACTATGGCTACACCTTC. Amino acids: CAWSVLNYGYTF. Drawing the rest from reference TRBV30 and TRBJ1-2, the complete variable domain is SQTIHQWPATLVQPVGSPLSLECTVEGTSNPNLYWYRQAAGRGLQLLFYSVGIGQISSEVPQNLSASRPQDRQFILSSKKLLLSDSGFYLCAWSVLNYGYTFGSGTRLTVV.

The chain has TRBV19 and TRBJ2-5; 7 bases agree with TRBD1. Germline V gene sequence: CDR1 LNHDA, CDR2 SQIVND (reference sequence). The CDR3 runs to 13 residues. J lost 9 bases, V lost 6 bases, and 10 bases had no gene match. In DNA form, the CDR3 reads TGTGCCAGTAGAGCCGACAGGGCGACGGCCCAGTACTTC. This sequence encodes CASRADRATAQYF.

The V and J genes are TRBV19 and TRBJ2-7; the match to TRBD1 covers 8 bases. The CDR3 totals 16 residues. V shed 5 bases and J 3 bases; nucleotides not matched to a gene: 12. Per germline, CDR1 LNHDA and CDR2 SQIVND (reference sequence). CDR3 in DNA: TGTGCCAGTAGTGCTATTATGACAGGGGCTATCTACGAGCAGTACTTC. Protein: CASSAIMTGAIYEQYF.

The count of this clone is one. The chain carries TRBV11-1 and TRBJ1-2; D gene ambiguous. The CDR3 contains 16 residues. From germline, CDR1 is SGHAT and CDR2 FQDESV (reference sequence). With 2 bases removed from V and 6 bases from J, the gap between germline ends came to 19 bases. The CDR3, as DNA: TGTGCCAGCAGCTTAAATTTTAACACGCCGGCGGATGGCTACACCTTC. Amino acids: CASSLNFNTPADGYTF.

The chain is built from TRBV5-1 and TRBJ2-3; D ambiguous. The CDR3 spans 16 residues. Trimming removed 4 bases at V and 0 bases at J, with 15 bases between. Germline CDR1 reads SGHRS; CDR2 reads YFSETQ. CDR3 DNA: TGCGCCAGCAGCCCCGTTGGCCTTGCCAGCACAGATACGCAGTATTTT. Its translation: CASSPVGLASTDTQYF.

The sample holds a few counts of this clone. V gene TRBV29-1 combines with J gene TRBJ2-7, with 12 bases that match TRBD2. V gave up 7 bases and J gave up 6 bases; unmatched junction bases: 7. This CDR3 has 13 amino acids. Germline V CDR1 and CDR2: SQVTM, ANQGSEA. CDR3 region: CSGILAGGREQYF. The CDR3 DNA is TGCAGCGGGATACTAGCGGGAGGCCGCGAGCAGTACTTC.

This clone occurred once. The J gene is TRBJ1-1, the V gene TRBV28; D call uncertain. V was shortened by 3 bases and J by 4 bases, with 12 bases between the two germline ends. Germline lookup yields CDR1 MDHEN and CDR2 SYDVKM. There are 14 residues in the CDR3. In DNA, the CDR3 is TGTGCCAGCAGTTTCAGGCAGGCGACCACTGAAGCTTTCTTT. Protein product: CASSFRQATTEAFF.

This clone occurred a few times. J is TRBJ2-1 and V is TRBV5-1; 10 nucleotides match TRBD2. Losses at the gene ends were 2 bases for V and 9 bases for J; bases not matched to a gene: 8. CDR1 SGHRS and CDR2 YFSETQ come from the germline V gene. This CDR3 is built from 15 residues. The CDR3 here is CASSFSAGGGSEQFF. In DNA form, the CDR3 reads TGCGCCAGCAGCTTTTCAGCGGGAGGGGGCAGTGAGCAGTTCTTC.

The chain recombines TRBV5-1 with TRBJ2-1, with 7 bases that match TRBD2. J gave up 9 bases and V 1 base, and 10 bases lay outside the gene matches. The germline gives CDR1 SGHRS, CDR2 YFSETQ. The CDR3 is 15 amino acids. CDR3 sequence reads: CASSLTSGEVGEQFF. CDR3 DNA: TGCGCCAGCAGCTTGACCAGCGGGGAGGTCGGTGAGCAGTTCTTC.

The chain has TRBV7-9 and TRBJ1-4, with TRBD1 matching 10 bases. There are 17 residues in the CDR3. Germline values: CDR1 SEHNR, CDR2 FQNEAQ (reference sequence). The ends lost 5 bases at V and 4 bases at J; junction bases unmatched: 10. CDR3: CASSTRQGAQNNEKLFF. The CDR3 DNA is TGTGCCAGCAGCACCCGACAGGGGGCACAAAATAATGAAAAACTGTTTTTT.

V and J are TRBV12-5 and TRBJ2-7, with D maybe TRBD2 (6 bases). Per the germline V gene, CDR1 is LGHNT and CDR2 is FRNRAP. Trimming shortened V by 1 base and J by 4 bases, and 11 bases separated the two germline ends. The CDR3 extends over 14 amino acids. The CDR3 spells CASGLGPGVYEQYF. The CDR3 coding sequence is TGTGCTAGTGGTTTGGGGCCGGGAGTTTACGAGCAGTACTTC.

J is TRBJ2-7 and V is TRBV19, with D uncertain. Germline CDR1 LNHDA, CDR2 SQIVND (reference sequence). V lost 5 bases and J 7 bases, leaving 15 bases between the germline ends. The length of the CDR3 is 13 residues. CDR3 in amino acids: CASSRSSLGEQYF. CDR3 DNA: TGTGCCAGTAGTCGGAGCTCCCTTGGTGAGCAGTACTTC.